The 14 T cell receptor beta chains below were found in one sample sequenced in a study of a mutant IDH1 vaccine in newly diagnosed glioma. TCRdb's copy holds only in-frame clones and misses some; the assay was immunoSEQ multiplex PCR. The sample includes fewer than 40,000 clones, about 56% of them seen just once. The antigens for these receptors are not known. Described time point: week 5, during vaccination. Alongside topical imiquimod, each dose of vaccine comprised 300 ug of mutant IDH1 20-mer peptide. The sample was PBMCs, taken from a glioma patient whose treatment included an IDH1 peptide vaccine. Receptors were obtained from a woman under 30 with glioma.

This sequence joins TRBV27 and TRBJ1-5; TRBD1 matches 7 bases. Losses at the gene ends were 0 bases for V and 6 bases for J; bases not matched to a gene: 5. The V gene's germline CDR1 is MNHEY and CDR2 SMNVEV (reference sequence). The CDR3 length is 15 residues. CDR3 in amino acids: CASSLSGGVGQPQHF. The DNA for the CDR3 is TGTGCCAGCAGTTTATCAGGGGGCGTGGGTCAGCCCCAGCATTTT.

The rearrangement links TRBV5-1 to TRBJ2-5; the D is unclear. The CDR3 length is 16 residues. Trimming removed 1 base from V and 4 bases from J, with 17 bases in between. Germline V gene data show CDR1 as SGHRS and CDR2 as YFSETQ. CDR3 in DNA: TGCGCCAGCAGCTTGAGTGCGGACCGGGTCGCAGAGACCCAGTACTTC. This encodes CASSLSADRVAETQYF.

The chain uses TRBV9 and TRBJ2-2, with D uncertain. CDR3 size: 16 residues. From germline, CDR1 is SGDLS and CDR2 YYNGEE. V was cut by 0 bases and J by 6 bases, with 15 bases left in between. The CDR3 region is CASSVGGNPYSGELFF. The CDR3 DNA sequence: TGTGCCAGCAGCGTAGGAGGAAATCCTTACTCCGGGGAGCTGTTTTTT.

V usage is TRBV18 and J usage is TRBJ2-7; maybe TRBD1 (6 bases). The CDR3 covers 16 residues. Per germline, CDR1 KGHSH and CDR2 LQKENI. Between the trimmed V and J ends, which lost 2 bases and 2 bases, there was a span of 16 bases. This chain's CDR3 is CASSPTWTVGTYEQYF. CDR3 in DNA: TGTGCCAGCTCACCAACATGGACAGTAGGCACCTACGAGCAGTACTTC.

The chain recombines TRBV11-3 with TRBJ1-2; D remains unclear. Looked up from germline, CDR1 is SGHNT and CDR2 is YENEEA. V was clipped by 1 base and J by 0 bases, with 6 bases between them. CDR3 length equals 14 residues. This CDR3 reads CASSLGQANYGYTF. Here the CDR3 DNA reads TGTGCCAGCAGCTTAGGTCAGGCTAACTATGGCTACACCTTC.

This clone was seen only a few times. The V call is TRBV4-1, the J call TRBJ1-5; D perhaps matches TRBD1 (5 bases). Trimming took off 1 base at V and 1 base at J, with 8 bases between the two ends. The CDR3 totals 15 residues. The germline V gene has CDR1 MGHRA and CDR2 YSYEKL. The CDR3 nucleotides read TGCGCCAGCAGCCAAGTGGGGGGAAGCAATCAGCCCCAGCATTTT. Protein sequence: CASSQVGGSNQPQHF.

This chain connects TRBV6-5 to TRBJ1-1, with D possibly TRBD1 on 6 matching bases. Germline assignment: CDR1 MNHEY and CDR2 SVGAGI. This CDR3 comprises 11 residues. With 1 base removed from V and 10 bases from J, the gap between germline ends came to 7 bases. The CDR3 bases are TGTGCCAGCAGTTACTGGGGGGCAGCTTTCTTT. Its translation is CASSYWGAAFF.

This chain joins TRBV11-3 and TRBJ2-3; 10 bases match TRBD2. Germline V gives CDR1 SGHNT, CDR2 YENEEA. The CDR3 has 16 amino acids. J gave up 2 bases and V 4 bases, and 6 bases lay outside the gene matches. CDR3 bases: TGTGCCAGCAGCTCTAGGACTAGCGGCGACACAGATACGCAGTATTTT. Amino acids: CASSSRTSGDTDTQYF.

The J gene is TRBJ2-5, the V gene TRBV4-2; a weak D match, TRBD2 (5 bases). From germline, CDR1 is LGHNA and CDR2 YNFKEQ. The V end lost 0 bases, the J end lost 1 base, and 6 bases lay between the germline ends. This CDR3 has 14 amino acids. The DNA of the CDR3 is TGTGCCAGCAGCCAAGAGGGAGCCCAAGAGACCCAGTACTTC. Protein product: CASSQEGAQETQYF.

This clone was seen only once. The V and J genes are TRBV30 and TRBJ2-7; D may correspond to TRBD1 or TRBD2 (5 bases each). Trimming left V 4 bases short and J 7 bases short, with 17 bases between. CDR3 length equals 13 residues. Germline loops: CDR1 GTSNPN, CDR2 SVGIG (reference sequence). CDR3 in DNA: TGTGCCTGGACCCCCACGGGGCGGAGGGAGCAGTACTTC. Its protein product is CAWTPTGRREQYF.

This clone is termed medium-sized. The chain recombines TRBV30 with TRBJ2-1; the match to TRBD2 covers 9 bases. The V gene's germline CDR1 is GTSNPN and CDR2 SVGIG (reference sequence). CDR3 size: 15 residues. The junction had 5 bases not matched to a gene; V was cut back by 5 bases and J by 0 bases. The CDR3 nucleotides read TGTGCCTGGTTTCCTAGCGGGGTCTCCTACAATGAGCAGTTCTTC. Translating gives CAWFPSGVSYNEQFF.

The chain uses TRBV2 and TRBJ1-2; TRBD1 might be the D (6 bases). V dropped 6 bases and J dropped 7 bases, with 15 bases sitting between them. The CDR3 extends over 13 amino acids. Per germline, CDR1 SNHLY and CDR2 FYNNEI. This CDR3 reads CASREDSLGGYTF. The CDR3 nucleotides are TGTGCCAGCAGGGAGGACAGCCTAGGTGGCTACACCTTC.

The genes are TRBV27 and TRBJ2-1; 9 nucleotides line up with TRBD1. With 3 bases clipped from V and 3 bases from J, the junction kept 6 bases outside the gene matches. Germline values: CDR1 MNHEY, CDR2 SMNVEV (reference sequence). This CDR3 spans 16 amino acids. The CDR3 region has the DNA TGTGCCAGCAGTTTCCCGGGACAGGGCGGCTACAATGAGCAGTTCTTC. This sequence encodes CASSFPGQGGYNEQFF.

This chain joins TRBV5-5 and TRBJ2-3; D is unresolved. The CDR3 runs to 13 residues. Per germline, CDR1 SGHKS and CDR2 YYEKEE (reference sequence). With 2 bases removed from V and 2 bases from J, the gap between germline ends came to 6 bases. CDR3 in DNA: TGTGCCAGCAGCTTAGCTCCCACAGATACGCAGTATTTT. Its translation is CASSLAPTDTQYF.